The subject of this entry is one T cell receptor (beta chain). Its cognate antigen is unknown. This sample is drawn from a study of T-cell reconstitution after alpha-beta-depleted transplantation in children. CDR1 is SEHNR, CDR2 FQNEAQ, per germline (reference sequence). V shed 7 bases, J shed 5 bases, and the junction held 7 bases outside the gene matches. This CDR3 contains 13 residues. Study-level results: One year after transplant, T-cell counts and diversity came mostly from newly produced T cells. There were reportedly several hundred expanded graft clones from which alpha-beta T cells came about two months after transplant. From surviving recipient T cells and thymic progenitors came the high day-60 TCRbeta diversity observed in some patients.

For TCRbeta, the library was prepared with unique molecular identifiers. TCRdb reprocessed the PCR reads via MiXCR and lists one record per CDR3 protein. Among 98,000 or so distinct CDR3 sequences listed, 5.5% to 6.5% were seen once. The clonotype originates from a male patient under 10 years old who had a stem cell transplant for acute lymphoblastic leukemia, so the T cells may come from the graft donor. The material was PBMCs, mostly from graft donor cells, obtained 360 days after TCRalphabeta/CD19-depleted stem cell transplant. V is TRBV7-9 and J is TRBJ1-1; 7 bases match TRBD1. The chain's CDR3 is CASTRDSKTEAFF. Here the CDR3 DNA reads TGTGCCAGCACGAGGGACAGTAAGACTGAAGCTTTCTTT.